This TCR beta chain was captured by sequencing in a study of blood T cell repertoires in COVID-19. Study background: Donors in the United States, Italy and Spain gave samples during acute or convalescent COVID-19.

The method was immunoSEQ multiplex PCR; TCRdb's version includes in-frame clones alone and lacks a portion of them. The sample lists 140,000 to 150,000 clones, roughly four fifths seen once, with about 8% in the top ten. The trim removed 2 bases at V and 4 bases at J, leaving 3 bases unmatched. Germline loops: CDR1 SGHDT, CDR2 YYEEEE. The CDR3 loop spans 15 amino acids. This TCR was sampled from a human donor with acute or convalescent COVID-19. The donor label of this sample is uncertain. V gene TRBV5-6 combines with J gene TRBJ1-6, with TRBD1 matching over 7 bases. What was sequenced was peripheral blood. The CDR3 sequence: CASSFGQVYNSPLHF. In DNA, the CDR3 is TGTGCCAGCAGCTTCGGACAGGTTTATAATTCACCCCTCCACTTT.